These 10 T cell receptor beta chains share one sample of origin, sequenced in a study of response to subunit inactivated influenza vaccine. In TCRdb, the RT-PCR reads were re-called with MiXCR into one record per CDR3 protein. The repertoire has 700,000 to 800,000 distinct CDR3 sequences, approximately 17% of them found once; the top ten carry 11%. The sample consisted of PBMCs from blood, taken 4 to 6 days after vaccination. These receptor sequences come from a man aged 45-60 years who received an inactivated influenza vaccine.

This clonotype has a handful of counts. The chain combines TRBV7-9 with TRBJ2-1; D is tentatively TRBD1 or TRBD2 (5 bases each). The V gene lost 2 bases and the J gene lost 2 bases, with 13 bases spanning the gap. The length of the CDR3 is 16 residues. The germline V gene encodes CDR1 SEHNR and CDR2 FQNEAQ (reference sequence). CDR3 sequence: CASSLWGNMAYNEQFF. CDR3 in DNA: TGTGCCAGCAGCTTATGGGGGAATATGGCCTACAATGAGCAGTTCTTC.

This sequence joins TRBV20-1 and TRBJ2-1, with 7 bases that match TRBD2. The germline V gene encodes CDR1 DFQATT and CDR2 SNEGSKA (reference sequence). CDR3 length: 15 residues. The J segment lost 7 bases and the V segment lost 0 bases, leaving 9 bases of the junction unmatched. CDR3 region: CSARDPGGTGNEQFF. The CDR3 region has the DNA TGCAGTGCTAGAGATCCGGGGGGAACGGGGAATGAGCAGTTCTTC.

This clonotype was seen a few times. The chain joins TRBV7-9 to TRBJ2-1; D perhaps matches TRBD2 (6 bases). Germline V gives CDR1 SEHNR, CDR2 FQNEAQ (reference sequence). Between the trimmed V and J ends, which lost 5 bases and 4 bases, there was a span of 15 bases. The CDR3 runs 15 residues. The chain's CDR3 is CASSRIRGRYNEQFF. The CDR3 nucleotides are TGTGCCAGCAGCCGGATACGGGGGAGGTACAATGAGCAGTTCTTC.

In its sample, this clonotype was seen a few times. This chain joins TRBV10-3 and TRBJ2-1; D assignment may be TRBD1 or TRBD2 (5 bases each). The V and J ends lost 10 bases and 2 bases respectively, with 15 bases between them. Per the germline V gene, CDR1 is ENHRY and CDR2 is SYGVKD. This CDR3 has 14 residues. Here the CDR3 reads CATTGTNTYNEQFF. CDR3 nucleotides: TGTGCCACAACCGGGACGAATACCTACAATGAGCAGTTCTTC.

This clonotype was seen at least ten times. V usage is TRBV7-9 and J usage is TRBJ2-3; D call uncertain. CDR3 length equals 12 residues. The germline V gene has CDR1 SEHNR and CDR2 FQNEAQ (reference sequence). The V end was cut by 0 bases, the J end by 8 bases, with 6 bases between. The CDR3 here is CASSLAVGTQYF. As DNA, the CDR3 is TGTGCCAGCAGCTTAGCCGTAGGTACGCAGTATTTT.

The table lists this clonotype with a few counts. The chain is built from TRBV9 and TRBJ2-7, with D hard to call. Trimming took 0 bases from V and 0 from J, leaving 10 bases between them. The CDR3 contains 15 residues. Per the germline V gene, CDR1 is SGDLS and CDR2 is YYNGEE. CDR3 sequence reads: CASSVAPRHSYEQYF. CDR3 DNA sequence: TGTGCCAGCAGCGTAGCTCCTCGGCACTCCTACGAGCAGTACTTC.

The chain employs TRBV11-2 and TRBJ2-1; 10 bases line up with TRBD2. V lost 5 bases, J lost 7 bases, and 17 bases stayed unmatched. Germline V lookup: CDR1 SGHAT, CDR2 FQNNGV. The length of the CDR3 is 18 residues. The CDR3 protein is CASSQESSGGGSRNEQFF. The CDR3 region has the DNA TGTGCCAGCAGCCAAGAGTCAAGCGGGGGGGGCAGTAGGAATGAGCAGTTCTTC.

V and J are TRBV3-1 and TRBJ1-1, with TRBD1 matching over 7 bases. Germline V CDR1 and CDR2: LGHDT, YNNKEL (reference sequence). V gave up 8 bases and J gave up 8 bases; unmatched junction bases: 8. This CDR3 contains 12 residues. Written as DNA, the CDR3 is TGTGCCAGCGGAGGACAGGCCCGAGAAGCTTTCTTT. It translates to CASGGQAREAFF.

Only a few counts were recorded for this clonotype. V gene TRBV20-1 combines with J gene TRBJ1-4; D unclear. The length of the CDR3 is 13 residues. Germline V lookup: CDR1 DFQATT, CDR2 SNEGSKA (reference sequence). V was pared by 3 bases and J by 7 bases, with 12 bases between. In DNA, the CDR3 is TGCAGTGCTAGGAAGGTTAACGGTGAAAAACTGTTTTTT. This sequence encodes CSARKVNGEKLFF.

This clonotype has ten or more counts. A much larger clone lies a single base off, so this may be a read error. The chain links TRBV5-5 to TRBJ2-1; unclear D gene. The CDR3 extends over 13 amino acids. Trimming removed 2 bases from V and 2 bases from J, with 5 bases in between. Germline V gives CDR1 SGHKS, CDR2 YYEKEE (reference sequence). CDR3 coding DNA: TGTGCCAGCAGCTTAGCGACCTACAATGAGCAGTTCTTC. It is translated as CASSLATYNEQFF. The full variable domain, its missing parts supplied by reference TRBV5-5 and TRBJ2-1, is DAGVTQSPTHLIKTRGQQVTLRCSPISGHKSVSWYQQVLGQGPQFIFQYYEKEERGRGNFPDRFSARQFPNYSSELNVNALLLGDSALYLCASSLATYNEQFFGPGTRLTVL.